Included here is one T cell receptor (beta chain) sequence, with context. This specimen belongs to a study of cytomegalovirus exposure and HLA in healthy donors. V gave up 5 bases and J gave up 8 bases; unmatched junction bases: 8. The CDR3 sequence is 14 residues long. The germline V gene has CDR1 SGHNT and CDR2 YENEEA. TCRdb's table, derived via immunoSEQ multiplex PCR, lists solely in-frame clones and lacks some. This sample has 200,000 to 250,000 clones; over 80% occur once, and the top ten carry about 1%. This chain joins TRBV11-3 and TRBJ2-1; 8 nucleotides match TRBD2. This TCR was recovered from a woman aged 18-35 years in good health and CMV-seronegative. Sequenced: PBMCs. The CDR3, as DNA: TGTGCCAGCAGCCCCGGGGGGGGGCGGGATGAGCAGTTCTTC. Its protein product is CASSPGGGRDEQFF. Using reference TRBV11-3 and TRBJ2-1 for the parts outside the CDR3, the full variable domain is EAGVVQSPRYKIIEKKQPVAFWCNPISGHNTLYWYLQNLGQGPELLIRYENEEAVDDSQLPKDRFSAERLKGVDSTLKIQPAELGDSAVYLCASSPGGGRDEQFFGPGTRLTVL.